This passage covers 25 T cell receptor beta chains from one sample sequenced in a study of CD8+ T cells in alopecia areata (dated by TCRdb to 2016 to 2018). What the treatment or condition label conveys for this sample: oral pan-JAK inhibitor, 5-10 mg twice daily. The library came from the immunoSEQ multiplex PCR assay. To provide template for TCR sequencing, every sample had RNA extracted and reverse transcribed into cDNA. TCRdb took this table from immuneACCESS and kept in-frame rearrangements with V and J called. Such tables lack part of the clones; where checked against another copy, unresolved V genes explain under half of the gap, and the rest is unexplained. The sample data list some 190,000 clones, and roughly 46% of these were observed just once. The ten largest clones add up to around 10% of the sample. The material sequenced was CD8+ T cells sorted from blood, taken at approximately week 52, from a patient treated with tofacitinib. All receptors derive from a human donor with alopecia areata.

The chain combines TRBV4-3 with TRBJ1-3; weak D call: TRBD1 (5 bases). CDR3 length: 15 residues. Germline CDR1 LGHNA, CDR2 YSLEER. Trimming took 6 bases from V and 4 from J, leaving 16 bases between them. For the CDR3, the DNA is TGCGCCAGCAGTCAGGCTCAGGGAGCAGGAAACACCATATATTTT. Translated: CASSQAQGAGNTIYF.

The CDR3 reads CASSVEGLRTDTQYF. The CDR3 DNA sequence: TGTGCCAGCAGCGTAGAGGGACTGCGCACAGATACGCAGTATTTT. The rearrangement joins TRBV9 to TRBJ2-3; perhaps TRBD2 as D (6 bases). Trimming left V 0 bases short and J 1 base short, with 9 bases between. In germline, CDR1 is SGDLS, CDR2 YYNGEE. The CDR3 runs to 15 residues.

The chain couples TRBV6-5 to TRBJ2-3; D is uncertain. This CDR3 has 14 residues. Germline CDR1 and CDR2: MNHEY and SVGAGI. The V gene lost 3 bases and the J gene lost 4 bases, with 11 bases spanning the gap. The CDR3 region has the DNA TGTGCCAGCAGTTATGAGGCCAACCCAGATACGCAGTATTTT. Residues: CASSYEANPDTQYF.

The gene calls are TRBV29-1 and TRBJ2-1; 9 bases map to TRBD2. The junction had 10 bases not matched to a gene; V was cut back by 0 bases and J by 10 bases. Germline-derived CDR1 and CDR2 are SQVTM and ANQGSEA. This CDR3 contains 15 residues. The CDR3 DNA sequence: TGCAGCGTTGAAGATCCCAGCGGGGGGCCACGGGAGCAGTTCTTC. This codes for CSVEDPSGGPREQFF.

Note on this clone: The sample holds other DNA sequences that translate to the same CDR3. The chain has TRBV5-1 and TRBJ2-7; unclear D gene. Germline loops: CDR1 SGHRS, CDR2 YFSETQ. This CDR3 spans 13 amino acids. V was shortened by 0 bases and J by 3 bases, with 7 bases between the two germline ends. The CDR3 sequence: CASSLDGSYEQYF. The CDR3 DNA is TGCGCCAGCAGCTTGGATGGCAGCTACGAGCAGTACTTC. The full variable domain, with the rest looked up from reference TRBV5-1 and TRBJ2-7, is KAGVTQTPRYLIKTRGQQVTLSCSPISGHRSVSWYQQTPGQGLQFLFEYFSETQRNKGNFPGRFSGRQFSNSRSEMNVSTLELGDSALYLCASSLDGSYEQYFGPGTRLTVT.

J is TRBJ2-7 and V is TRBV18; D could derive from TRBD1 or TRBD2 (5 bases each). Looked up from germline, CDR1 is KGHSH and CDR2 is LQKENI. V was clipped by 2 bases and J by 8 bases, with 13 bases between them. This CDR3 has 13 amino acids. The CDR3 nucleotides are TGTGCCAGCTCACCAGGGGGAGATACGAAGCAGTACTTC. Amino acid sequence: CASSPGGDTKQYF.

This clone was counted between two and nine times. The J gene is TRBJ2-7, the V gene TRBV9, with 7 bases lining up with TRBD1. Germline values: CDR1 SGDLS, CDR2 YYNGEE. Losses at the gene ends were 4 bases for V and 1 base for J; bases not matched to a gene: 2. This CDR3 is 13 amino acids long. DNA for the CDR3: TGTGCCAGCAGCATGGGACAGTCCTACGAGCAGTACTTC. This encodes CASSMGQSYEQYF.

V is TRBV7-2 and J is TRBJ1-6, with D unresolved. Trimming shortened V by 5 bases and J by 4 bases, and 15 bases separated the two germline ends. The CDR3 extends over 16 amino acids. CDR1 and CDR2 (germline): SGHTA, FQGNSA. CDR3 sequence reads: CASSISPQEYNSPLHF. CDR3 nucleotides: TGTGCCAGCAGCATTAGCCCCCAGGAGTATAATTCACCCCTCCACTTT.

This sequence joins TRBV7-2 and TRBJ1-4; D is unresolved. This CDR3 is built from 13 residues. The V and J ends lost 5 bases and 8 bases respectively, with 12 bases between them. Per the germline V gene, CDR1 is SGHTA and CDR2 is FQGNSA. This CDR3 is CASSLNMREKLFF. In DNA, the CDR3 is TGTGCCAGCAGCCTCAATATGAGGGAAAAACTGTTTTTT. The full variable domain, in which reference TRBV7-2 and TRBJ1-4 provide the parts outside the CDR3, is GAGVSQSPSNKVTEKGKDVELRCDPISGHTALYWYRQSLGQGLEFLIYFQGNSAPDKSGLPSDRFSAERTGGSVSTLTIQRTQQEDSAVYLCASSLNMREKLFFGSGTQLSVL.

This clone was seen just once. The J gene is TRBJ2-1, the V gene TRBV15; no reliable D call. V lost 0 bases and J 3 bases, leaving 9 bases between the germline ends. This CDR3 spans 15 amino acids. From germline, CDR1 is LNHNV and CDR2 YYDKDF (reference sequence). CDR3 bases: TGTGCCACCAGCAGAGATCTCAGTAGCTACAATGAGCAGTTCTTC. Translation: CATSRDLSSYNEQFF.

The CDR3 protein is CASSLSLAAGYTF. Written as DNA, the CDR3 is TGTGCCAGCAGTTTATCGTTGGCAGCCGGCTACACCTTC. The gene calls are TRBV27 and TRBJ1-2; D call uncertain. V gave up 0 bases and J gave up 8 bases, with 10 bases separating them. Looked up from germline, CDR1 is MNHEY and CDR2 is SMNVEV (reference sequence). The CDR3 spans 13 residues.

The chain employs TRBV7-9 and TRBJ2-7; D ambiguous. The CDR3 contains 12 residues. Germline CDR1 is SEHNR and CDR2 is FQNEAQ (reference sequence). V lost 1 base and J 4 bases, leaving 5 bases between the germline ends. CDR3 protein: CASSLGEYEQYF. The CDR3, as DNA: TGTGCCAGCAGCTTAGGAGAGTACGAGCAGTACTTC.

V is TRBV6-5 and J is TRBJ2-7, with 10 positions matching TRBD1. Germline CDR1 reads MNHEY; CDR2 reads SVGAGI. This CDR3 region has 14 residues. V shed 7 bases, J shed 3 bases, and the junction held 6 bases outside the gene matches. Here the CDR3 DNA reads TGTGCCAGCACCAACGGGGACAGGGGCTACGAGCAGTACTTC. Translation gives CASTNGDRGYEQYF.

CDR3 amino acids: CASLTLGLLNTEAFF. Here the CDR3 DNA reads TGTGCCAGCCTGACCCTGGGGCTATTGAACACTGAAGCTTTCTTT. The V gene is TRBV6-1, the J gene TRBJ1-1, with D possibly matching TRBD1 (5 bases). The CDR3 runs 15 residues. The germline CDR1 and CDR2 sequences are MNHNS and SASEGT. Between the trimmed V and J ends, which lost 8 bases and 0 bases, there was a span of 16 bases.

This clone was seen just once. The rearrangement uses TRBV30 and TRBJ1-4; D perhaps matches TRBD1 (5 bases). CDR3 size: 14 residues. The germline V gene encodes CDR1 GTSNPN and CDR2 SVGIG (reference sequence). The ends were cut back, 2 bases at V and 11 bases at J, with 18 bases in the middle. CDR3: CAWSPNLTDGKLFF. As DNA, the CDR3 is TGTGCCTGGAGTCCTAACCTGACAGACGGGAAACTGTTTTTT.

This CDR3 is CASSYSKIQETQYF. The CDR3 DNA reads TGTGCCAGCAGTTACTCCAAGATCCAAGAGACCCAGTACTTC. The chain combines TRBV6-5 with TRBJ2-5; no definite D call. The CDR3 has 14 amino acids. V dropped 0 bases and J dropped 1 base, with 6 bases sitting between them. The germline CDR1 and CDR2 sequences are MNHEY and SVGAGI.

A word on this clone: The sample contains more than one DNA sequence encoding this CDR3. The V gene is TRBV29-1, the J gene TRBJ1-2; D remains ambiguous. The CDR3 contains 11 residues. Between the trimmed V and J ends, which lost 1 base and 3 bases, there was a span of 3 bases. Germline V gene data show CDR1 as SQVTM and CDR2 as ANQGSEA. The chain's CDR3 is CSVEGDYGYTF. The CDR3 DNA reads TGCAGCGTTGAAGGCGACTATGGCTACACCTTC.

This clone has more than one count but fewer than ten. The chain links TRBV30 to TRBJ2-7; the D is unclear. V was trimmed by 2 bases and J by 3 bases, leaving 8 bases between them. The CDR3 extends over 12 amino acids. Germline loops: CDR1 GTSNPN, CDR2 SVGIG (reference sequence). CDR3 nucleotide sequence: TGTGCCTGGAGTCCCAACAGCTACGAGCAGTACTTC. It encodes CAWSPNSYEQYF.

About this clone: Other DNA sequences within the sample encode an identical CDR3. The J gene is TRBJ1-1, the V gene TRBV6-5; D might be TRBD1 (5 bases). This CDR3 has 13 residues. Germline V gene sequence: CDR1 MNHEY, CDR2 SVGAGI. Trimming cost V 6 bases and J 5 bases, with 13 bases left between them. The CDR3 loop reads CASSSSGGTEAFF. In DNA form, the CDR3 reads TGTGCCAGCAGCTCGTCCGGGGGGACTGAAGCTTTCTTT.

J is TRBJ2-7 and V is TRBV29-1, with TRBD2 matching 8 bases. The germline CDR1 and CDR2 sequences are SQVTM and ANQGSEA. V dropped 3 bases and J dropped 0; count of bases not matched to a gene: 4. The CDR3 extends over 14 amino acids. The CDR3 is CSVEAGTSSYEQYF. CDR3 DNA: TGCAGCGTTGAGGCGGGGACTAGCTCCTACGAGCAGTACTTC.

The rearrangement links TRBV11-2 to TRBJ2-1; D is possibly TRBD1 or TRBD2 (5 bases each). The germline V gene encodes CDR1 SGHAT and CDR2 FQNNGV. CDR3 length: 13 residues. The V end was cut by 4 bases, the J end by 9 bases, with 13 bases between. CDR3 loop: CASSSRWDGEQFF. Written as DNA, the CDR3 is TGTGCCAGCAGCTCTCGCTGGGACGGTGAGCAGTTCTTC.

Note on this clone: At the DNA level, this CDR3 is encoded by other sequences in the same sample as well. The chain recombines TRBV6-5 with TRBJ2-3, with TRBD2 identical over 10 bases. CDR3 length: 15 amino acids. V dropped 6 bases and J dropped 1; count of bases not matched to a gene: 4. Germline loops: CDR1 MNHEY, CDR2 SVGAGI. CDR3 coding DNA: TGTGCCAGCAGCCCTCTAGCGGGGGGCACAGATACGCAGTATTTT. This codes for CASSPLAGGTDTQYF.

This clone was detected only a few times. This sequence joins TRBV9 and TRBJ1-1, with TRBD1 identical over 7 bases. Germline V gene sequence: CDR1 SGDLS, CDR2 YYNGEE. The CDR3 is 15 amino acids. With 4 bases clipped from V and 3 bases from J, the junction kept 9 bases outside the gene matches. The CDR3 nucleotides read TGTGCCAGCAGCCCCAGAGGTGACAGGGACACTGAAGCTTTCTTT. This translates into CASSPRGDRDTEAFF.

This clone occurred a few times. The chain employs TRBV15 and TRBJ2-1; 8 nucleotides match TRBD2. The CDR3 runs 14 residues. CDR1 and CDR2 from the germline V gene are LNHNV and YYDKDF (reference sequence). The junction had 2 bases not matched to a gene; V was cut back by 3 bases and J by 4 bases. The CDR3 region has the DNA TGTGCCACCAGCAGCGGGGGGGAGTACAATGAGCAGTTCTTC. It translates to CATSSGGEYNEQFF.

This clone was observed a handful of times. The chain uses TRBV15 and TRBJ2-3; D is unclear. The CDR3 is 16 residues long. V was cut by 4 bases and J by 3 bases, with 17 bases left in between. CDR1 is LNHNV, CDR2 YYDKDF, per germline (reference sequence). CDR3: CATSNPSGDRTDTQYF. CDR3 DNA: TGTGCCACCAGCAACCCCTCGGGCGATCGGACAGATACGCAGTATTTT.